The clone carrying this T cell receptor (beta chain) was recorded at least ten times. Antigen: not known. This sample was taken from a study of T cells in Graves' hyperthyroidism and ophthalmopathy. TCR beta CDR3 region amplification was performed from RNA transcripts. First-round RT-PCR of the TCR CDR3 relied on the HTBI primer set. TCRdb passed the multiplex PCR reads through MiXCR, listing each CDR3 protein once. The repertoire holds approximately 510,000 distinct CDR3 sequences, roughly 20% seen once, with 26% in the top ten. Findings of the study overall: Most thyroid clonotypes expanded above 0.001 appeared in blood too.

Absence of ophthalmopathy progression within 18 months defined stable Graves' hyperthyroidism. The sample taken for sequencing was blood. The receptor was isolated from a man younger than 35 with Graves' hyperthyroidism.

CDR3 sequence: CASSPMGGGYYEQYF. For the CDR3, the DNA is TGTGCCAGCTCACCAATGGGCGGGGGGTACTACGAGCAGTACTTC. The chain has TRBV18 and TRBJ2-7, with 8 bases matching TRBD2. Trimming at V came to 2 bases and at J to 3 bases, leaving 6 bases not matched to a gene. CDR3 length: 15 residues. Per germline, CDR1 KGHSH and CDR2 LQKENI. Full variable domain (outside the CDR3, taken from reference TRBV18 and TRBJ2-7): NAGVMQNPRHLVRRRGQEARLRCSPMKGHSHVYWYRQLPEEGLKFMVYLQKENIIDESGMPKERFSAEFPKEGPSILRIQQVVRGDSAAYFCASSPMGGGYYEQYFGPGTRLTVT.